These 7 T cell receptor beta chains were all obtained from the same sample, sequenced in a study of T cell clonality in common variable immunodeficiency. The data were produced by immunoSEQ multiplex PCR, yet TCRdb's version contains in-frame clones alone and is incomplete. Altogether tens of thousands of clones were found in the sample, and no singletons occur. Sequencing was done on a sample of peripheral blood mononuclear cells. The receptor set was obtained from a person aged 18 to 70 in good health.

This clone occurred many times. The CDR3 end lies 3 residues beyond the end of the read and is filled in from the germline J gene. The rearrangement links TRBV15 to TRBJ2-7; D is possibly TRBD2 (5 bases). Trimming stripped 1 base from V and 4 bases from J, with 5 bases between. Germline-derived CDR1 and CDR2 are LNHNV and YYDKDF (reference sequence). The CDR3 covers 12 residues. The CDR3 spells CATSRGGYEQYF. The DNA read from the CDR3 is TGTGCCACCAGCAGAGGAGGGTACGAG.

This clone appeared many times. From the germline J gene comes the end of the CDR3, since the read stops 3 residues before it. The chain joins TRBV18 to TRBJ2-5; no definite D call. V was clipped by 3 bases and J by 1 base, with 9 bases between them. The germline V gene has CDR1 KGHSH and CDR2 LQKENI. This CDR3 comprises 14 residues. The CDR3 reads CASSPPTLQETQYF. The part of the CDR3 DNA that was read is TGTGCCAGCTCACCCCCGACACTCCAAGAGACC.

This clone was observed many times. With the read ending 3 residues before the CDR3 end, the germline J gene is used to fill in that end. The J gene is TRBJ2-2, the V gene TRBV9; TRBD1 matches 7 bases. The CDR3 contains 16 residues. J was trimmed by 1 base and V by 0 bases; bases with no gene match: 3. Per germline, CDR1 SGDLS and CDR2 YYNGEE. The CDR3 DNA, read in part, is TGTGCCAGCAGCGTAGGGGCAGGGGGGAACACCGGGGAG. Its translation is CASSVGAGGNTGE. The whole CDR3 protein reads CASSVGAGGNTGELFF.

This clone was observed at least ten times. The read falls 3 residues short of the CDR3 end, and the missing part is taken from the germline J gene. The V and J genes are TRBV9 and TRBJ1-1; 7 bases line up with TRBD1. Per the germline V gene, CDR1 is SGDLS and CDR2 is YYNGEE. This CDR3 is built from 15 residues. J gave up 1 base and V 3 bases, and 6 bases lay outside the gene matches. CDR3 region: CASSAPNRGNTEAFF. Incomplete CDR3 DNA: TGTGCCAGCAGCGCCCCTAACAGGGGGAACACTGAA.

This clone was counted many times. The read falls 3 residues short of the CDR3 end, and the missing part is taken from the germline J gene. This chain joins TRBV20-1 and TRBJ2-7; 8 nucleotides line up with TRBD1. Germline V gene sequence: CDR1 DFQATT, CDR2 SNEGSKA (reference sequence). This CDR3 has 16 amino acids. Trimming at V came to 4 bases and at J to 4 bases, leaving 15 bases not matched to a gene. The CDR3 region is CSAKPWVGRGRYEQYF. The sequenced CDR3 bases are TGCAGTGCTAAACCATGGGTAGGCAGGGGGCGGTACGAG.

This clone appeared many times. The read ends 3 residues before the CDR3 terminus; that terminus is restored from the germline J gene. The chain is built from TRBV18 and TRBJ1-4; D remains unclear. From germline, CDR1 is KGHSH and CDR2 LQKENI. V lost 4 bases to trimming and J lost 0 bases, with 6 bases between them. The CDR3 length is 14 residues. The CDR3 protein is CASSRAATNEKLFF. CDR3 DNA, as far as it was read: TGTGCCAGCTCACGGGCAGCAACTAATGAAAAA.

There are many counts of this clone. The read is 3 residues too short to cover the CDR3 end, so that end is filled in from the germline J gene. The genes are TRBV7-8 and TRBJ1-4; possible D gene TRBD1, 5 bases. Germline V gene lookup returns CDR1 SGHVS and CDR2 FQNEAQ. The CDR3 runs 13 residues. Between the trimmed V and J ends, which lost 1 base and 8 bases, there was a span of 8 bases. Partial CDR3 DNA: TGTGCCAGCAGCTTAGATTCAGGGGAAAAA. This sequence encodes CASSLDSGEK. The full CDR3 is CASSLDSGEKLFF.